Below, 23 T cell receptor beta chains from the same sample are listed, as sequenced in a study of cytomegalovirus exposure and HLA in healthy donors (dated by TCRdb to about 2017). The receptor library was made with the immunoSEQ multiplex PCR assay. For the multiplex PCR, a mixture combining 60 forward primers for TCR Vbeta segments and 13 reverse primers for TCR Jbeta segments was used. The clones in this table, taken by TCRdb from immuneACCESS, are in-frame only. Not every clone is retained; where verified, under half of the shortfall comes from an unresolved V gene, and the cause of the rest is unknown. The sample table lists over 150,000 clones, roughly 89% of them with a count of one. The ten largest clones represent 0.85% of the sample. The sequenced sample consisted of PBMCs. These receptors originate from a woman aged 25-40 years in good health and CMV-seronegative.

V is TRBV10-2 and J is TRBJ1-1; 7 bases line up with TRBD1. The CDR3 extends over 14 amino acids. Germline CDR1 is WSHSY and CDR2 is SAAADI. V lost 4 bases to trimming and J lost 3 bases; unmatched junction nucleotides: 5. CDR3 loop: CASSGQGGDTEAFF. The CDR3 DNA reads TGCGCCAGCAGTGGACAGGGTGGGGACACTGAAGCTTTCTTT.

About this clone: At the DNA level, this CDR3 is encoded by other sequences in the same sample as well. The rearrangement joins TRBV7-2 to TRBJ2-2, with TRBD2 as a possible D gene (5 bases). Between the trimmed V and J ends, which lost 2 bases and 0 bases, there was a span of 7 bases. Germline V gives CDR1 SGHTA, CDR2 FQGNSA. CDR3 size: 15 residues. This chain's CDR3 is CASSLTRANTGELFF. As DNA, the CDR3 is TGTGCCAGCAGCTTAACTAGGGCGAACACCGGGGAGCTGTTTTTT. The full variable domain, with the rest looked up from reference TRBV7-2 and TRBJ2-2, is GAGVSQSPSNKVTEKGKDVELRCDPISGHTALYWYRQSLGQGLEFLIYFQGNSAPDKSGLPSDRFSAERTGGSVSTLTIQRTQQEDSAVYLCASSLTRANTGELFFGEGSRLTVL.

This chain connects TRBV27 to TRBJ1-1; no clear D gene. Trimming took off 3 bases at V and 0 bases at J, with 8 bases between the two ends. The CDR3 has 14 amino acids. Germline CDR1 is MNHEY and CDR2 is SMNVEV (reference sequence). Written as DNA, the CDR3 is TGTGCCAGCAGTTTCCTTCCAGTGAACACTGAAGCTTTCTTT. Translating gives CASSFLPVNTEAFF.

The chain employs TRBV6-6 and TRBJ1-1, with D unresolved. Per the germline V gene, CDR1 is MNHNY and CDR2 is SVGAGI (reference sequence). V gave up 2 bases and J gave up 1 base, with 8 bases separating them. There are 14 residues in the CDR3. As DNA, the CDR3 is TGTGCCAGCAGTTACGATCGGGGGAACACTGAAGCTTTCTTT. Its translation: CASSYDRGNTEAFF.

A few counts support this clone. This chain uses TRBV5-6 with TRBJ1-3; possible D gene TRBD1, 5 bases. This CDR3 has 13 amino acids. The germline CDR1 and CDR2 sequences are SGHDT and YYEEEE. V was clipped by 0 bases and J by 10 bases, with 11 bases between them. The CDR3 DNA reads TGTGCCAGCAGCTTGGTCGACAGAACTACCATATATTTT. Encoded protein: CASSLVDRTTIYF.

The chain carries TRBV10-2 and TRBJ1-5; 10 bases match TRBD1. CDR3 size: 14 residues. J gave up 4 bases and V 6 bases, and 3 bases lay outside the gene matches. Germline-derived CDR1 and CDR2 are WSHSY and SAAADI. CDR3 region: CASRGTGVNQPQHF. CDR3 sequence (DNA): TGCGCCAGCAGAGGGACAGGGGTGAATCAGCCCCAGCATTTT.

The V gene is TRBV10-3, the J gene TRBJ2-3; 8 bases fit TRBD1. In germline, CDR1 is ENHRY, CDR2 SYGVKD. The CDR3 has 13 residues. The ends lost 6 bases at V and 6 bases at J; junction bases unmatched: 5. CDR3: CAIRPDRADTQYF. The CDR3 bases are TGTGCCATCAGACCGGACAGGGCGGATACGCAGTATTTT.

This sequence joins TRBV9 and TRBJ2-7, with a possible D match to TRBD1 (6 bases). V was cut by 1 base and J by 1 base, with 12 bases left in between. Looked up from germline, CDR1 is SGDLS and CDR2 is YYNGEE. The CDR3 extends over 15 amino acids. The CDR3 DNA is TGTGCCAGCAGCGTACGACAGGACCAATCCTACGAGCAGTACTTC. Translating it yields CASSVRQDQSYEQYF.

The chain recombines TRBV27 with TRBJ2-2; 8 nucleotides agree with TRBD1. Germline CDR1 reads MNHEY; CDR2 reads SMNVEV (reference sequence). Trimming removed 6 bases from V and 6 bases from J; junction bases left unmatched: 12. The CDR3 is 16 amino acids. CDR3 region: CASSPPPTGGSGELFF. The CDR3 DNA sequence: TGTGCCAGCAGCCCCCCACCAACAGGGGGATCCGGGGAGCTGTTTTTT.

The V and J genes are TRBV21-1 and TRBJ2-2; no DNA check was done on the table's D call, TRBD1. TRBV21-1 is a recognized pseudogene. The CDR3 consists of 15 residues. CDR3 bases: TGTGCCAGCAGCAAAGACAGGGCGAACACCGGGGAGCTGTTTTTT. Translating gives CASSKDRANTGELFF.

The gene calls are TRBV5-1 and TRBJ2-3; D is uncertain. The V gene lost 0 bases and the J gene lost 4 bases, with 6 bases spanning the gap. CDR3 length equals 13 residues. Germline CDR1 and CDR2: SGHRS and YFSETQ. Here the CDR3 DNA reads TGCGCCAGCAGCTTGGCAGGTTCAGATACGCAGTATTTT. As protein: CASSLAGSDTQYF.

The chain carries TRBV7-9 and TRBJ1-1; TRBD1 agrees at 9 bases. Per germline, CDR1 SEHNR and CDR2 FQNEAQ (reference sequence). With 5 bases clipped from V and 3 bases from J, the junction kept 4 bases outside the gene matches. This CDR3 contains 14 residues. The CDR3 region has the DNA TGTGCCAGCAGCCAAGACAGGGGGTACACTGAAGCTTTCTTT. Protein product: CASSQDRGYTEAFF.

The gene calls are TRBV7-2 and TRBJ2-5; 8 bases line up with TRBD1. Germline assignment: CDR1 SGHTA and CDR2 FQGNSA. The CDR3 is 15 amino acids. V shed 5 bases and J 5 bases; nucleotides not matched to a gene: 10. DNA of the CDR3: TGTGCCAGCAGCCTCAAGACAGGGGTCAAGGAGACCCAGTACTTC. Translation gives CASSLKTGVKETQYF. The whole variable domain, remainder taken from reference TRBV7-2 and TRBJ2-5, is GAGVSQSPSNKVTEKGKDVELRCDPISGHTALYWYRQSLGQGLEFLIYFQGNSAPDKSGLPSDRFSAERTGGSVSTLTIQRTQQEDSAVYLCASSLKTGVKETQYFGPGTRLLVL.

CDR3 nucleotides: TGTGCCTGGAGGACAGGGGGCGGCGGCGGGGAGCTGTTTTTT. Its protein product is CAWRTGGGGGELFF. This chain uses TRBV30 with TRBJ2-2, with 10 positions matching TRBD1. The junction had 5 bases not matched to a gene; V was cut back by 3 bases and J by 7 bases. Germline CDR1 reads GTSNPN; CDR2 reads SVGIG (reference sequence). CDR3 length equals 14 residues. Using reference TRBV30 and TRBJ2-2 for the parts outside the CDR3, the full variable domain is SQTIHQWPATLVQPVGSPLSLECTVEGTSNPNLYWYRQAAGRGLQLLFYSVGIGQISSEVPQNLSASRPQDRQFILSSKKLLLSDSGFYLCAWRTGGGGGELFFGEGSRLTVL.

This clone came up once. The CDR3 nucleotides read TGCAGCGTCGCACCGGGACTAGCGGGAAGGAATGAGCAGTTCTTC. It specifies CSVAPGLAGRNEQFF. The chain links TRBV29-1 to TRBJ2-1; 13 bases line up with TRBD2. This CDR3 comprises 15 residues. Germline trimming cut 6 bases from V and 7 bases from J; bases unmatched to any gene: 9. Germline V gives CDR1 SQVTM, CDR2 ANQGSEA.

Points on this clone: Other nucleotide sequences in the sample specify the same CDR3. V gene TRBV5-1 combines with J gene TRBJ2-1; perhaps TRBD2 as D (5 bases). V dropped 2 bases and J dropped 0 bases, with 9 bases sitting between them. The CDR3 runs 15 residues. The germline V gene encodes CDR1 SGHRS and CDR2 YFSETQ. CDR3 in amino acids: CASSLEGSSYNEQFF. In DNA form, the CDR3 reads TGCGCCAGCAGCTTAGAGGGTAGCTCCTACAATGAGCAGTTCTTC.

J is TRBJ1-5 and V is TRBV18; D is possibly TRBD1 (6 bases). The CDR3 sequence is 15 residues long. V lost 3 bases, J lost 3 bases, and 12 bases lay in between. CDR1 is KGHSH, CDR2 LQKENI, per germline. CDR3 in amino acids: CASSPQTGLNQPQHF. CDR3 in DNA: TGTGCCAGCTCACCGCAAACAGGGCTCAATCAGCCCCAGCATTTT.

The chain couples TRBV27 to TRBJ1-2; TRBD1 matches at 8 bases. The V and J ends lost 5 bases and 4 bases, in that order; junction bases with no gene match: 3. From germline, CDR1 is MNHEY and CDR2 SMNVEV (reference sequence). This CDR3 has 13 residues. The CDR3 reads CASSMDRVYGYTF. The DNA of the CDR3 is TGTGCCAGCAGTATGGACAGGGTCTATGGCTACACCTTC.

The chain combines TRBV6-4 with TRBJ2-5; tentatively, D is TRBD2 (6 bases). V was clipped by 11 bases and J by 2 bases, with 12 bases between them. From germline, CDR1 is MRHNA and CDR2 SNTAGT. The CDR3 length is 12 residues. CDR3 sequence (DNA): TGTGCCGGGGGGAGGCAGCAAGAGACCCAGTACTTC. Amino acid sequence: CAGGRQQETQYF.

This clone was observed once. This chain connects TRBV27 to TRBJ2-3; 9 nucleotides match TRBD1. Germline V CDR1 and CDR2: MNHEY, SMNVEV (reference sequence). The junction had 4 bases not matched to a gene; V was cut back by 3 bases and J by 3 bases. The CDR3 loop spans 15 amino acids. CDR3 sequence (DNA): TGTGCCAGCAGTTTCGGGACAGGGTCAACAGATACGCAGTATTTT. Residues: CASSFGTGSTDTQYF.

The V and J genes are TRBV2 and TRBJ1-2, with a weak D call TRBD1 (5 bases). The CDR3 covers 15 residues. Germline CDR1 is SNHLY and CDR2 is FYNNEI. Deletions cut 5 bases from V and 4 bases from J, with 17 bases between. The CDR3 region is CASSPSRGMTYGYTF. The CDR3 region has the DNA TGTGCCAGCAGTCCCTCCCGGGGGATGACCTATGGCTACACCTTC.

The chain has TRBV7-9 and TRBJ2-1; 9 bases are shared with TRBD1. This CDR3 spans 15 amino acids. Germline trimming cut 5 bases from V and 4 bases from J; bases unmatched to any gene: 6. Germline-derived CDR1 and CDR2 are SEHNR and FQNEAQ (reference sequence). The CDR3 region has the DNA TGTGCCAGCAGCACAAAGGACAGGGGATACAATGAGCAGTTCTTC. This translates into CASSTKDRGYNEQFF.

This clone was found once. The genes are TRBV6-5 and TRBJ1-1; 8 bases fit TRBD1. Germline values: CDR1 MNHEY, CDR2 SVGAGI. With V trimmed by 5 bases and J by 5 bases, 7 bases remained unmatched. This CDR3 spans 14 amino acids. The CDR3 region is CASSHGQGWTEAFF. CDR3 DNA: TGTGCCAGCAGTCACGGACAGGGATGGACTGAAGCTTTCTTT.